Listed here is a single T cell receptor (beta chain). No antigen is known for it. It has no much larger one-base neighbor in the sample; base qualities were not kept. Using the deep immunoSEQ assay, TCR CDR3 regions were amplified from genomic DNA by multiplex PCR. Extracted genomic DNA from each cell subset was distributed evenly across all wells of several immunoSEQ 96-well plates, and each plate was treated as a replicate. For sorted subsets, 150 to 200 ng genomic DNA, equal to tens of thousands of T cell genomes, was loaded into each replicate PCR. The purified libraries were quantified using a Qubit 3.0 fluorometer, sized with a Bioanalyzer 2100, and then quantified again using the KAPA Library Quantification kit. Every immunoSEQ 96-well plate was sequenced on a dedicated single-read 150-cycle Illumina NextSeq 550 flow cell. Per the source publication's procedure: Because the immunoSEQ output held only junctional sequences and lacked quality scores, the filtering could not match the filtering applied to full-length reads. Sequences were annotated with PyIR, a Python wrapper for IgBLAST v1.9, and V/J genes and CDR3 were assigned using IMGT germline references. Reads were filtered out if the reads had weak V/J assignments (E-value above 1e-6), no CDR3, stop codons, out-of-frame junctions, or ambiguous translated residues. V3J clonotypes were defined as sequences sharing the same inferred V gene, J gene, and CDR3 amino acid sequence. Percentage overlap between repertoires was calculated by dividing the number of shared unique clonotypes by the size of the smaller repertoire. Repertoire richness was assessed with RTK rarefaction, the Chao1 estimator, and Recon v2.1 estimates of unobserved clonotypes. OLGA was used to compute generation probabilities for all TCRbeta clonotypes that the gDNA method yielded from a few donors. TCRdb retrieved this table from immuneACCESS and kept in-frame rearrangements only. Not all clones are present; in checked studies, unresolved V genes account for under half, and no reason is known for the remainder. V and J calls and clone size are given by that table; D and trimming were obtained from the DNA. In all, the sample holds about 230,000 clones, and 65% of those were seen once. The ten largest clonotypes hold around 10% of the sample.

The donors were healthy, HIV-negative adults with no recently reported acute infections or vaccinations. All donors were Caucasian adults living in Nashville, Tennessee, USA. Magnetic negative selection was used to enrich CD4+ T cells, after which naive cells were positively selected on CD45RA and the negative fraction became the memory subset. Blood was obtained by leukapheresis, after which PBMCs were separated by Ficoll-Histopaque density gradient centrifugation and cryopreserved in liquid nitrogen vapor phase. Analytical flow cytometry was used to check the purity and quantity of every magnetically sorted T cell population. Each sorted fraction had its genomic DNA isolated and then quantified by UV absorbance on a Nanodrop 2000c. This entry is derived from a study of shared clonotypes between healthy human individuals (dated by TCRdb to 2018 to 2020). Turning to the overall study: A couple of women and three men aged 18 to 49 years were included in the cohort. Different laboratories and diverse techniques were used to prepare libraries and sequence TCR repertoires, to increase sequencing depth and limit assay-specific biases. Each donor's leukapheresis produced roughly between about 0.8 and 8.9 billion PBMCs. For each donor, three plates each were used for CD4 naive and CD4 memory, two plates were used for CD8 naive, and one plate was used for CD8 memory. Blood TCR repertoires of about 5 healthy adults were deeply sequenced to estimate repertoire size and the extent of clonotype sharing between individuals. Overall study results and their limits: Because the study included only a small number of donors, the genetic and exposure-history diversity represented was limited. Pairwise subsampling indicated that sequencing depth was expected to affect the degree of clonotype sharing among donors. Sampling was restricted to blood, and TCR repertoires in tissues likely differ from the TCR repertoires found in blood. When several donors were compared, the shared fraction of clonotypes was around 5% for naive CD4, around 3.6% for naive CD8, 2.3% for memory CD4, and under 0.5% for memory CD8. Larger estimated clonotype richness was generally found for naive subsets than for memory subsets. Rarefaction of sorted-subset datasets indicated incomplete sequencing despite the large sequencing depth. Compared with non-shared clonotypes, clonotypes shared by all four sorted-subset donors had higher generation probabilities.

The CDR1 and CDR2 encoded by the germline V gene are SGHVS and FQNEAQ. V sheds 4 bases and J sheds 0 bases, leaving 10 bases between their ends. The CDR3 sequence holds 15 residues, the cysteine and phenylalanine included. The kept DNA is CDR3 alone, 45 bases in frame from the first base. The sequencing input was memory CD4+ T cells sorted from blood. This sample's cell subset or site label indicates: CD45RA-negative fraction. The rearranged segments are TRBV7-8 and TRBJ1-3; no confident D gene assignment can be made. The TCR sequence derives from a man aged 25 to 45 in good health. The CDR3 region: CASSSRVSSGNTIYF. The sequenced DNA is TGTGCCAGCAGCTCAAGGGTTAGCTCTGGAAACACCATATATTTT.